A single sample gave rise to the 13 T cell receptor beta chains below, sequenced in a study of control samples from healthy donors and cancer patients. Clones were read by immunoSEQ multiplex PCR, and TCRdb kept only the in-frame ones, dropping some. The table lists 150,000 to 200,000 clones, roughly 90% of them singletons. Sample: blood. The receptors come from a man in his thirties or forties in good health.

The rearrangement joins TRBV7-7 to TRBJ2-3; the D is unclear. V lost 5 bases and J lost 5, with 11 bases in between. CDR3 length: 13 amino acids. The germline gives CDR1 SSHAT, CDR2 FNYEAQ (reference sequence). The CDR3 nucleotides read TGTGCCAGCAGCCCCCAATTCGGAGATACGCAGTATTTT. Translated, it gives CASSPQFGDTQYF.

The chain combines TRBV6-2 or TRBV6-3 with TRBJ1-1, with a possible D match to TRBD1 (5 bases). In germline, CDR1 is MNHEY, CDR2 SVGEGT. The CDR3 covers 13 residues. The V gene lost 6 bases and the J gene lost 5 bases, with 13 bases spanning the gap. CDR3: CASSRVLGTEAFF. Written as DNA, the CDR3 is TGTGCCAGCAGCAGGGTCTTGGGGACTGAAGCTTTCTTT.

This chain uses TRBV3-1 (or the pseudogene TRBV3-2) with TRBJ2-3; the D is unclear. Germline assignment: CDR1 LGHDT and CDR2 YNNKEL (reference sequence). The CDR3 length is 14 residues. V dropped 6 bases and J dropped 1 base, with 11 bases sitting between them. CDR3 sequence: CASRLRYGTDTQYF. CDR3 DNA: TGTGCCAGCAGATTACGGTACGGCACAGATACGCAGTATTTT.

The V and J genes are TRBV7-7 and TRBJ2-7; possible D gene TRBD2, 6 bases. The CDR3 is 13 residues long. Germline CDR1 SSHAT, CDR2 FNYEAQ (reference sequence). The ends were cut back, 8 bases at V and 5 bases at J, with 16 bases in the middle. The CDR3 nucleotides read TGTGCCAGCGCCAGAAAGGAGGGCCACGAGCAGTACTTC. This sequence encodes CASARKEGHEQYF.

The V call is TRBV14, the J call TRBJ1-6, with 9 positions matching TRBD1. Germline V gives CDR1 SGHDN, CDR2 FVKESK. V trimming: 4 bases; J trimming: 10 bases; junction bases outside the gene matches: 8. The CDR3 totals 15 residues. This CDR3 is CASSLGQGGDSPLHF. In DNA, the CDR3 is TGTGCCAGCAGCCTGGGACAGGGAGGTGACTCACCCCTCCACTTT.

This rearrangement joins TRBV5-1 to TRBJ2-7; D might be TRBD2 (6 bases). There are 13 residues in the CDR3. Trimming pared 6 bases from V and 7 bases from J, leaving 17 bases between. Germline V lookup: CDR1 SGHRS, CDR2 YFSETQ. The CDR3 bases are TGCGCCAGCAAGAGACTAGAGGCGGGTGAGCAGTACTTC. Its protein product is CASKRLEAGEQYF.

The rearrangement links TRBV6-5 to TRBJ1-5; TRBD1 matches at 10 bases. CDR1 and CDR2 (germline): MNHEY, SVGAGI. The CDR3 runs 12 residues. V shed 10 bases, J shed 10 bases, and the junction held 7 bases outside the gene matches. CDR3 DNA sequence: TGTGCCATAGGACAGGGGGAAAGACCCCAGCATTTT. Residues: CAIGQGERPQHF.

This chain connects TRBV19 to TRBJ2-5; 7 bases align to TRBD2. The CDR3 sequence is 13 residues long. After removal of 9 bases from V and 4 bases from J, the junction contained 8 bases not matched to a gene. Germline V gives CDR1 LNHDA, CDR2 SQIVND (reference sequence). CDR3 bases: TGTGCCAGCCAGGTGGGCGGGAGAGAGACCCAGTACTTC. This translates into CASQVGGRETQYF.

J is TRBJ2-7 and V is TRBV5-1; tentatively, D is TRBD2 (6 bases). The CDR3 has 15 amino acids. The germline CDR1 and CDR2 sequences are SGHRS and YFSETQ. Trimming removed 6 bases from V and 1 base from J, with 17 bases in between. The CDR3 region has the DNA TGCGCCAGCACCCCTGGGGGAGGTGGTTCCTACGAGCAGTACTTC. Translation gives CASTPGGGGSYEQYF.

CDR3 bases: TGTGCCAGCAGTACGGGGCAGATCCAAGAGACCCAGTACTTC. It yields the protein CASSTGQIQETQYF. V is TRBV25-1 and J is TRBJ2-5; D may be TRBD1 or TRBD2 (5 bases each). Germline CDR1 and CDR2: MGHDK and SYGVNS. CDR3 size: 14 residues. The V end lost 5 bases, the J end lost 1 base, and 11 bases lay between the germline ends.

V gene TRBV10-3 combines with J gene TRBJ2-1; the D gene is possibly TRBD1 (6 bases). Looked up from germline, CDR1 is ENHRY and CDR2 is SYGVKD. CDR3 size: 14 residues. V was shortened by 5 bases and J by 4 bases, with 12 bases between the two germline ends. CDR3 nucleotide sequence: TGTGCCATCAGTTCCGTTGGACAGTACAATGAGCAGTTCTTC. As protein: CAISSVGQYNEQFF.

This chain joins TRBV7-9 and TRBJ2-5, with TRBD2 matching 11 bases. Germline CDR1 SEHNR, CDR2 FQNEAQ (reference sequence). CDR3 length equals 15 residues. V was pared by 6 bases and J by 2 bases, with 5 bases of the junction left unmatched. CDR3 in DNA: TGTGCCAGCAGTTCTAGCGGGGGGCGACAAGAGACCCAGTACTTC. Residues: CASSSSGGRQETQYF.

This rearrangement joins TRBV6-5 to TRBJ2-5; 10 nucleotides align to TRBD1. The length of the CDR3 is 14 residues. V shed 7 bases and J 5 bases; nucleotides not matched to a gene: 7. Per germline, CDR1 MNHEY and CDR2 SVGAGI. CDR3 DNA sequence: TGTGCCAGCACCCAGACAGGGGGCAGGGAGACCCAGTACTTC. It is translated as CASTQTGGRETQYF.